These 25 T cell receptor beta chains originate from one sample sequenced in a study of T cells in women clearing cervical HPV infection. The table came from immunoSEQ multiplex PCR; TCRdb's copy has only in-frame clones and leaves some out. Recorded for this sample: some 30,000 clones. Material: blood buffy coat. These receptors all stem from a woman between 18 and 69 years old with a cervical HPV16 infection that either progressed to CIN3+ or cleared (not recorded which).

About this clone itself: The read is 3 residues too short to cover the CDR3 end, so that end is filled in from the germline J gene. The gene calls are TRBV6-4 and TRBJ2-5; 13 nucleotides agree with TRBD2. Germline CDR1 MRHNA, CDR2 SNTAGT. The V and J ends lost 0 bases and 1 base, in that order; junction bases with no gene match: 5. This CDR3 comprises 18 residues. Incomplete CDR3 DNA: TGTGCCAGCAGTGACTCCGGACTAGCGGGGGCTCGCCAAGAGACC. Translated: CASSDSGLAGARQET. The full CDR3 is CASSDSGLAGARQETQYF.

CDR3 bases read: TGTGCCAGTAGTATAGATCTCAATCGGCGGGGCACAGATACG. It translates to CASSIDLNRRGTDT. The entire CDR3 is CASSIDLNRRGTDTQYF. This chain connects TRBV19 to TRBJ2-3; tentatively, D is TRBD2 (5 bases). With the read ending 3 residues before the CDR3 end, the germline J gene is used to fill in that end. CDR3 length: 17 amino acids. Germline CDR1 is LNHDA and CDR2 is SQIVND (reference sequence). The V end was cut by 0 bases, the J end by 1 base, with 14 bases between.

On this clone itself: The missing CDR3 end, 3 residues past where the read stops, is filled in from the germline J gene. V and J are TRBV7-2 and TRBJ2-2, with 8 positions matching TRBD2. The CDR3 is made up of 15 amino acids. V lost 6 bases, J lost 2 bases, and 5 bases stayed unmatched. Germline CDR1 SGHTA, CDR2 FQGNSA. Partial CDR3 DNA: TGTGCCAGCAGAAGACGGGGGGGTAACACCGGGGAG. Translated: CASRRRGGNTGE. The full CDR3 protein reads CASRRRGGNTGELFF.

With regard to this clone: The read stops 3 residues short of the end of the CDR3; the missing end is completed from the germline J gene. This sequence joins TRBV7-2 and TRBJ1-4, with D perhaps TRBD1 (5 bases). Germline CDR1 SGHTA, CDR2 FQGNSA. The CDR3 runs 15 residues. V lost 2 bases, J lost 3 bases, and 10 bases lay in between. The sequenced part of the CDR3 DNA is TGTGCCAGCAGCTTATCCGGGGGTGCTAATGAAAAA. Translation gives CASSLSGGANEK. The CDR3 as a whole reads CASSLSGGANEKLFF.

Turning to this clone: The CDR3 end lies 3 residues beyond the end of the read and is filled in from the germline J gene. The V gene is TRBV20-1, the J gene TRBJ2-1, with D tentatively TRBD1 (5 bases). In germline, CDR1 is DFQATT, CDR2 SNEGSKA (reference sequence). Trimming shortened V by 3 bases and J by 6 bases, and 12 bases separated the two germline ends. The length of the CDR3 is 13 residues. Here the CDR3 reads CSASLWGRNEQFF. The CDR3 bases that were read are TGCAGTGCTAGTCTCTGGGGCCGCAATGAG.

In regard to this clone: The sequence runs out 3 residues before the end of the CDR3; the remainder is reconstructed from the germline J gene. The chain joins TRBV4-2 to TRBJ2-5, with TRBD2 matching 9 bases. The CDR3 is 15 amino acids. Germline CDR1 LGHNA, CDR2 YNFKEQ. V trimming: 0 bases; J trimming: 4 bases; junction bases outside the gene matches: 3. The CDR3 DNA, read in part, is TGTGCCAGCAGCCAAGATAGCGGGGGCCGAGAGACC. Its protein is CASSQDSGGRET. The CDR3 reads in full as CASSQDSGGRETQYF.

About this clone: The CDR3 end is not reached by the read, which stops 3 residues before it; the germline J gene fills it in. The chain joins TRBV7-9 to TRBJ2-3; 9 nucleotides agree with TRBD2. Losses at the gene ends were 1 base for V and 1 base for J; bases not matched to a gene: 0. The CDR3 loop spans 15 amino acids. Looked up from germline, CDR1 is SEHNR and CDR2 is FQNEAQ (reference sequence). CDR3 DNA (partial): TGTGCCAGCAGCTTAGGACTAGCGGGCACAGATACG. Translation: CASSLGLAGTDT. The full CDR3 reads CASSLGLAGTDTQYF.

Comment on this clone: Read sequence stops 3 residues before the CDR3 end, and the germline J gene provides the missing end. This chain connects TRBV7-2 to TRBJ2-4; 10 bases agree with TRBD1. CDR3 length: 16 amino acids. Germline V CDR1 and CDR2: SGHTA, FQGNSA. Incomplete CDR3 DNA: TGTGCCAGCAGCTTAGCGGGACAGGGGAAAAGGCAAGGT. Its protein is CASSLAGQGKRQG. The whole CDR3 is CASSLAGQGKRQGQYF.

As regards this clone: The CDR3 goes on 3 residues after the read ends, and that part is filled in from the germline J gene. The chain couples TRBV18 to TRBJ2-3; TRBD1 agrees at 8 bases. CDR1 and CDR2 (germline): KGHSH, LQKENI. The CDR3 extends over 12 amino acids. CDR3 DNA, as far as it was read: TGTGCCAGCTCACCGGACAGGGTGTCG. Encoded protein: CASSPDRVS. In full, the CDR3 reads CASSPDRVSQYF. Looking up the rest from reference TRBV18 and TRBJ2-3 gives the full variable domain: NAGVMQNPRHLVRRRGQEARLRCSPMKGHSHVYWYRQLPEEGLKFMVYLQKENIIDESGMPKERFSAEFPKEGPSILRIQQVVRGDSAAYFCASSPDRVSQYFGPGTRLTVL.

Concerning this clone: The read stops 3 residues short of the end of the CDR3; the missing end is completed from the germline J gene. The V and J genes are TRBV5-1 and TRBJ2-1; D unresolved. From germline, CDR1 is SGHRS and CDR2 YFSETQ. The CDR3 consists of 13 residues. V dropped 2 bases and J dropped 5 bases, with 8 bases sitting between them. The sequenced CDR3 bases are TGCGCCAGCAGCTTAATCCCCGACAATGAG. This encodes CASSLIPDNE. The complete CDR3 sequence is CASSLIPDNEQFF. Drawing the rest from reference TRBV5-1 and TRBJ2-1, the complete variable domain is KAGVTQTPRYLIKTRGQQVTLSCSPISGHRSVSWYQQTPGQGLQFLFEYFSETQRNKGNFPGRFSGRQFSNSRSEMNVSTLELGDSALYLCASSLIPDNEQFFGPGTRLTVL.

CDR3 protein: CASSLGMGIAGNTIYF. The CDR3 DNA, read in part, is TGTGCCAGCAGCTTAGGTATGGGCATCGCTGGAAACACC. The rearrangement joins TRBV13 to TRBJ1-3, with D uncertain. The read stops 3 residues short of the end of the CDR3; the missing end is completed from the germline J gene. V was pared by 0 bases and J by 2 bases, with 11 bases between. This CDR3 has 16 amino acids. Germline V gene sequence: CDR1 PRHDT, CDR2 FYEKMQ (reference sequence).

Here the CDR3 reads CASSPQKNTEAFF. CDR3 DNA, as far as it was read: TGTGCCAGCAGCCCACAGAAGAACACTGAA. The rearrangement joins TRBV7-2 to TRBJ1-1, with no clear D. The read halts 3 residues ahead of the CDR3 end, with the missing end drawn from the germline J gene. Trimming pared 5 bases from V and 1 base from J, leaving 8 bases between. CDR3 length: 13 amino acids. Germline V gives CDR1 SGHTA, CDR2 FQGNSA.

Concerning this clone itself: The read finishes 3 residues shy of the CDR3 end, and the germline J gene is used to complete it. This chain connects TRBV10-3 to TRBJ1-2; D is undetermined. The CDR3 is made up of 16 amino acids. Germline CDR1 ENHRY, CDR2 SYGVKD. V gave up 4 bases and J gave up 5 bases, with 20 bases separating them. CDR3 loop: CAISGLEGGSGYGYTF. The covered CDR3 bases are TGTGCCATCAGTGGCCTTGAGGGCGGGTCAGGTTATGGC.

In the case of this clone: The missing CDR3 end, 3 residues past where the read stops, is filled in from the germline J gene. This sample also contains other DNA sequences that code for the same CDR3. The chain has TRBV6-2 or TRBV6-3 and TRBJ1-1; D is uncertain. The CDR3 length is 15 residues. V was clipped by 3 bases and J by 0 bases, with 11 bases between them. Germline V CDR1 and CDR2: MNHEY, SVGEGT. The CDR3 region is CASSYKGILNTEAFF. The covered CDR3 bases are TGTGCCAGCAGTTATAAGGGCATATTGAACACTGAA.

The CDR3 here is CSLGTGLDYGYTF. Partial CDR3 DNA: TGCAGCTTAGGGACAGGGCTGGACTATGGC. The V call is TRBV29-1, the J call TRBJ1-2, with TRBD1 matching over 9 bases. Read coverage stops 3 residues before the CDR3 terminus; the germline J gene supplies the remainder. The CDR3 is 13 amino acids. The germline V gene has CDR1 SQVTM and CDR2 ANQGSEA. J lost 3 bases, V lost 8 bases, and 7 bases had no gene match. The whole variable domain, remainder taken from reference TRBV29-1 and TRBJ1-2, is SAVISQKPSRDICQRGTSLTIQCQVDSQVTMMFWYRQQPGQSLTLIATANQGSEATYESGFVIDKFPISRPNLTFSTLTVSNMSPEDSSIYLCSLGTGLDYGYTFGSGTRLTVV.

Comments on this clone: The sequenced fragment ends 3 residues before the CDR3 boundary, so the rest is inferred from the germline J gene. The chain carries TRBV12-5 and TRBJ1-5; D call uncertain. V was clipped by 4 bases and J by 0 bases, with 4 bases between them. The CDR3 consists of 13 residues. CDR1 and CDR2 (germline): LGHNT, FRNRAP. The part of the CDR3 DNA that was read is TGTGCTAGTGGTTCCGGTAGCAATCAGCCC. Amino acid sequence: CASGSGSNQP. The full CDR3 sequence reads CASGSGSNQPQHF. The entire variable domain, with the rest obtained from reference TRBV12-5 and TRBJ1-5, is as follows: DARVTQTPRHKVTEMGQEVTMRCQPILGHNTVFWYRQTMMQGLELLAYFRNRAPLDDSGMPKDRFSAEMPDATLATLKIQPSEPRDSAVYFCASGSGSNQPQHFGDGTRLSIL.

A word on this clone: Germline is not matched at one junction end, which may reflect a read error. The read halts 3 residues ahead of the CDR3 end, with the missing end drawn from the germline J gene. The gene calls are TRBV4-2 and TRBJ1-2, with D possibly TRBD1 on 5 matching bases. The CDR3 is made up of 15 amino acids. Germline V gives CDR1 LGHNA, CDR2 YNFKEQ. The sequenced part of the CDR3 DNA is TGCGCCAGCAGCCAAGAACCCCAGGGAGGCTATGGC. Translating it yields CASSQEPQGGYG. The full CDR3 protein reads CASSQEPQGGYGYTF.

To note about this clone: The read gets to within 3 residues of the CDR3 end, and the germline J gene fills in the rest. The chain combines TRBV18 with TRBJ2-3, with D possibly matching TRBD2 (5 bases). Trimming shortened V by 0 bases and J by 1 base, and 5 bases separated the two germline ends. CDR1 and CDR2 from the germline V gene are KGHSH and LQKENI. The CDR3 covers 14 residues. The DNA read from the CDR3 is TGTGCCAGCTCACCACCAGCGGGCACAGATACG. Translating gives CASSPPAGTDT. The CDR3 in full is CASSPPAGTDTQYF.

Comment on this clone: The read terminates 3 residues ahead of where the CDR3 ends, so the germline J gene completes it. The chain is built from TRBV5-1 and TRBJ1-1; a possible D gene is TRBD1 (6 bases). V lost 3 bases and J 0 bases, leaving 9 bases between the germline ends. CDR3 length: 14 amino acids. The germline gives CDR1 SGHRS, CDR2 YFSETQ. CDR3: CASSSQGLNTEAFF. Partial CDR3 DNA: TGCGCCAGCAGCTCGCAGGGGTTGAACACTGAA.

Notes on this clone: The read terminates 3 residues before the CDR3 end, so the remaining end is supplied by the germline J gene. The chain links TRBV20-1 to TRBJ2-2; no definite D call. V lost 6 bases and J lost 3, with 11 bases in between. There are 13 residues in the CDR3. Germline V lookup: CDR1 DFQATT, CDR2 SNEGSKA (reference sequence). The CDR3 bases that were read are TGCAGTGCCCCTAGACCGTACACCGGGGAG. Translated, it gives CSAPRPYTGE. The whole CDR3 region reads CSAPRPYTGELFF.

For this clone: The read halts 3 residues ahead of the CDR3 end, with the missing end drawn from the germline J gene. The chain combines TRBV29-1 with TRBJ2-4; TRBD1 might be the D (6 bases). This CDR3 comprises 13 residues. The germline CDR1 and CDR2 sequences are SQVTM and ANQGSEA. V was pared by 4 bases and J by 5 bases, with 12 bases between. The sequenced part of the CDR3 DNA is TGCAGCGTTGGGGGGCGTGAGGAAAACATT. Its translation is CSVGGREENI. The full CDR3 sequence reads CSVGGREENIQYF.

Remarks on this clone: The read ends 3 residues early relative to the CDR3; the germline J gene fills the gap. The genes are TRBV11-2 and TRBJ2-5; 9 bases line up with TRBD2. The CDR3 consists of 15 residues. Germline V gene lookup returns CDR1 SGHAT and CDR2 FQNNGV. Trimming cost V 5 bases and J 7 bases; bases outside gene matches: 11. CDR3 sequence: CASSVSGGTLGTQYF. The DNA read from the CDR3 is TGTGCCAGCAGCGTCAGCGGGGGGACCCTCGGGACC. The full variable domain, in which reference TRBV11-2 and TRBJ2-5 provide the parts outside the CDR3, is EAGVAQSPRYKIIEKRQSVAFWCNPISGHATLYWYQQILGQGPKLLIQFQNNGVVDDSQLPKDRFSAERLKGVDSTLKIQPAKLEDSAVYLCASSVSGGTLGTQYFGPGTRLLVL.

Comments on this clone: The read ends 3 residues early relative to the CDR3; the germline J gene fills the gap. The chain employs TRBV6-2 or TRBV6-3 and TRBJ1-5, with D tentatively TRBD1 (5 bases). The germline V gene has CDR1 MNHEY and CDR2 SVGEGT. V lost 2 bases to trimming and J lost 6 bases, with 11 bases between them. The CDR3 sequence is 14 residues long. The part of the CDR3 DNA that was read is TGTGCCAGCAGTTACAGGGGCGAGATTCAGCCC. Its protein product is CASSYRGEIQP. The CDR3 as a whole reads CASSYRGEIQPQHF.

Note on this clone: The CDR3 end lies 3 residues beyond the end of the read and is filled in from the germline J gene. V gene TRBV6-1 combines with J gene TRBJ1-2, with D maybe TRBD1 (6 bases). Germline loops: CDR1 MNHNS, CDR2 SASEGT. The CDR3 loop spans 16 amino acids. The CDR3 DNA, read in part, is TGTGCCAGCAGTGGCCAGAGGGGGGGCTCCTACAATGAG. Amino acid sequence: CASSGQRGGSYNE. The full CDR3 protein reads CASSGQRGGSYNEYTF.

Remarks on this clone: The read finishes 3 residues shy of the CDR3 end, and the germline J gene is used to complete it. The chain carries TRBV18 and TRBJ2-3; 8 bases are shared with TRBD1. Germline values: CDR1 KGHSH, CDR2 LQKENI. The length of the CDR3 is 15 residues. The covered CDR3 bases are TGTGCCAGCTCACCACCGGCCGCAGGACAGGGAACG. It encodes CASSPPAAGQGT. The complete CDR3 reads CASSPPAAGQGTQYF.